Reported below is one TCR beta chain. The data stem from a study of blood T cell repertoires in COVID-19. On the study more broadly: Material from acute and convalescent COVID-19 was sourced from the United States, Italy and Spain. Sources were T cells, B-cell-depleted T cells, or PBMCs; the material itself was cDNA or gDNA.

How the authors handled the data: Reference gene primers were amplified, and this amplification served to estimate nucleated cell counts. Using immunoSEQ multiplex PCR, the repertoire was profiled, and TCRdb retains in-frame clones only, with some absent. That table is the source of V, J and clone size, and D and trimming were worked out from the DNA. The repertoire holds 100,000 to 150,000 clones, with roughly 80% as singletons. The ends lost 5 bases at V and 0 bases at J; junction bases unmatched: 7. The V gene's germline CDR1 is SGHRS and CDR2 YFSETQ. The CDR3 has 15 amino acids. The chain employs TRBV5-1 and TRBJ1-1, with TRBD1 matching 7 bases. The sample comprised peripheral blood. This TCR was recovered from a woman between 45 and 60 years old with acute or convalescent COVID-19. CDR3 sequence: CASRGDSSMNTEAFF. The CDR3 bases are TGCGCCAGCAGGGGGGACAGCAGCATGAACACTGAAGCTTTCTTT.